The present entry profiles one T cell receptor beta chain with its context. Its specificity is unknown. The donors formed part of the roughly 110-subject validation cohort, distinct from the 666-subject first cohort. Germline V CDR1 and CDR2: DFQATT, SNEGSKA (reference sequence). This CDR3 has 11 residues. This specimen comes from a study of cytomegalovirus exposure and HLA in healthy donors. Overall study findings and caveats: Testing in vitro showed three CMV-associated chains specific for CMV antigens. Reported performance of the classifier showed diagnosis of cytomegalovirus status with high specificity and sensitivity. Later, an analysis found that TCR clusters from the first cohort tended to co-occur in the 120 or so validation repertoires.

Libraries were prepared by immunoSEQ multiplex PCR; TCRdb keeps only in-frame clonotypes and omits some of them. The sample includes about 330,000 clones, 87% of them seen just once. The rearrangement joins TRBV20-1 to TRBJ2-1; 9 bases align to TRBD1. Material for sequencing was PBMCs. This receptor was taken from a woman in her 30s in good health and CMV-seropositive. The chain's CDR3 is CSGQGGDEQFF. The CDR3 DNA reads TGCTCGGGACAGGGTGGTGATGAGCAGTTCTTC.